This T cell receptor beta chain comes out of a study of T cells in Graves' hyperthyroidism and ophthalmopathy. In this sample, this clonotype turned up many times. The study based diagnoses on clinical symptoms, serum thyroxine and TRAb, thyroid ultrasound and orbital computed tomography. Preceding any ophthalmopathy symptoms, the blood sample dates from first hyperthyroidism diagnosis. Fresh peripheral blood, roughly 9.8 ml of it, supplied the PBMCs. The V end lost 5 bases, the J end lost 6 bases, and 14 bases lay between the germline ends. Germline CDR1 SGHRS, CDR2 YFSETQ. The CDR3 has 14 amino acids. It was RNA transcripts that yielded the amplified TCR beta CDR3 regions. First-round RT-PCR targeting the TCR CDR3 was performed with the HTBI primer set. From the multiplex PCR reads, TCRdb called clonotypes with MiXCR, one entry per CDR3 protein. Here the sample spans around 260,000 distinct CDR3 sequences, 20% to 30% being singletons.

This receptor was taken from a man in his forties with Graves' hyperthyroidism that later progressed to Graves' ophthalmopathy. The sequenced sample was blood. This chain uses TRBV5-1 with TRBJ2-2, with D possibly matching TRBD1 (6 bases). Here the CDR3 DNA reads TGCGCCAGCAGACCCGACAGGAAGGCCGGGGAGCTGTTTTTT. Translation gives CASRPDRKAGELFF.